Below, 13 T cell receptor beta chains from the same sample are listed, as sequenced in a study of radiation and T cells in renal cell carcinoma. The method was immunoSEQ multiplex PCR; TCRdb's version includes in-frame clones alone and lacks a portion of them. The profile shows some 130,000 clones, approximately 78% of them singletons. This sample's time point: blood 2 weeks post-SBRT. The sample's treatment: 15 Gy SBRT to primary tumor, nephrectomy 4 weeks later. The source material was blood, sampled from a patient whose treatment included radiotherapy and nephrectomy. These receptors were obtained from a woman between 55 and 75 years old with renal cell carcinoma.

The gene calls are TRBV5-4 and TRBJ2-2, with D unclear. The CDR3 has 15 amino acids. Trimming took off 2 bases at V and 5 bases at J, with 13 bases between the two ends. The germline gives CDR1 SGHNT, CDR2 YYREEE (reference sequence). The CDR3 DNA reads as TGTGCCAGCAGCTTCGGTGGGCTGGGGACCGGGGAGCTGTTTTTT. Translation gives CASSFGGLGTGELFF.

In DNA, the CDR3 is TGCAGCGCCGGAATTGGGGGAAGTAATGAAAAACTGTTTTTT. It translates to CSAGIGGSNEKLFF. V is TRBV29-1 and J is TRBJ1-4; D possibly corresponds to TRBD1 (5 bases). V was shortened by 7 bases and J by 4 bases, with 16 bases between the two germline ends. CDR1 is SQVTM, CDR2 ANQGSEA, per germline. The length of the CDR3 is 14 residues.

The V and J genes are TRBV5-5 and TRBJ2-2; possibly TRBD1 for D (6 bases). In germline, CDR1 is SGHKS, CDR2 YYEKEE (reference sequence). The CDR3 spans 14 residues. Trimming took 0 bases from V and 10 from J, leaving 13 bases between them. The DNA of the CDR3 is TGTGCCAGCAGCTTGGCGATAGGGGGAGAGGAGCTGTTTTTT. Translating it yields CASSLAIGGEELFF. The entire variable domain, with the rest obtained from reference TRBV5-5 and TRBJ2-2, is as follows: DAGVTQSPTHLIKTRGQQVTLRCSPISGHKSVSWYQQVLGQGPQFIFQYYEKEERGRGNFPDRFSARQFPNYSSELNVNALLLGDSALYLCASSLAIGGEELFFGEGSRLTVL.

CDR3 region: CSVEWHLSYNEQFF. CDR3 coding DNA: TGCAGCGTTGAATGGCATCTCTCCTACAATGAGCAGTTCTTC. This sequence joins TRBV29-1 and TRBJ2-1; D not resolved. The V and J ends lost 2 bases and 0 bases respectively, with 8 bases between them. In germline, CDR1 is SQVTM, CDR2 ANQGSEA. This CDR3 comprises 14 residues.

The genes are TRBV4-2 and TRBJ2-3, with 12 bases identical to TRBD2. Trimming removed 1 base from V and 7 bases from J; junction bases left unmatched: 3. The germline gives CDR1 LGHNA, CDR2 YNFKEQ. The CDR3 covers 15 residues. The DNA of the CDR3 is TGTGCCAGCAGCCAAGGACTAGCGGGAGATAATACGCAGTATTTT. Translated: CASSQGLAGDNTQYF.

This rearrangement joins TRBV7-9 to TRBJ1-5, with 9 bases aligning to TRBD1. This CDR3 has 16 amino acids. Germline assignment: CDR1 SEHNR and CDR2 FQNEAQ (reference sequence). V gave up 5 bases and J gave up 7 bases; unmatched junction bases: 12. The CDR3 DNA reads TGTGCCAGCAGCCTAACGGGACAGGGTCATACGCAGCCCCAGCATTTT. It yields the protein CASSLTGQGHTQPQHF.

The rearrangement joins TRBV14 to TRBJ1-1; D is possibly TRBD1 (5 bases). The CDR3 has 15 amino acids. V was shortened by 4 bases and J by 4 bases, with 16 bases between the two germline ends. CDR1 SGHDN and CDR2 FVKESK come from the germline V gene. The CDR3 loop reads CASSPGGALGTEAFF. The DNA for the CDR3 is TGTGCCAGCAGCCCGGGAGGGGCGTTGGGCACTGAAGCTTTCTTT.

The chain recombines TRBV5-5 with TRBJ2-1; tentatively, D is TRBD1 or TRBD2 (7 bases each). This CDR3 comprises 15 residues. V dropped 4 bases and J dropped 5 bases, with 16 bases sitting between them. The germline gives CDR1 SGHKS, CDR2 YYEKEE (reference sequence). Here the CDR3 DNA reads TGTGCCAGCAGCGCCCCAGGGGGGGAAAACAATGAGCAGTTCTTC. Amino acid sequence: CASSAPGGENNEQFF.

This clone has only a few counts. The rearrangement uses TRBV19 and TRBJ2-7, with TRBD2 matching over 9 bases. The CDR3 covers 16 residues. V gave up 3 bases and J gave up 0 bases; unmatched junction bases: 6. Germline CDR1 is LNHDA and CDR2 is SQIVND (reference sequence). The CDR3 region is CASSMQAGGPSYEQYF. DNA for the CDR3: TGTGCCAGTAGTATGCAAGCGGGAGGCCCCTCCTACGAGCAGTACTTC.

The chain employs TRBV6-1 and TRBJ2-1; D may be TRBD2 (6 bases). The CDR3 totals 15 residues. With 0 bases removed from V and 10 bases from J, the gap between germline ends came to 16 bases. Germline V gene sequence: CDR1 MNHNS, CDR2 SASEGT. This CDR3 reads CASSEAAGPGKEQFF. The CDR3 DNA follows: TGTGCCAGCAGTGAAGCTGCGGGGCCGGGGAAGGAGCAGTTCTTC.

This clone was detected only a few times. The CDR3 region has the DNA TGTGCCAGTAGCGCACAGGGGGACACTGAAGCTTTCTTT. As protein: CASSAQGDTEAFF. J is TRBJ1-1 and V is TRBV19, with 8 bases matching TRBD1. The CDR3 runs 13 residues. Germline CDR1 and CDR2: LNHDA and SQIVND (reference sequence). After removal of 6 bases from V and 3 bases from J, the junction contained 3 bases not matched to a gene.

V gene TRBV4-1 combines with J gene TRBJ1-4, with TRBD1 as a possible D gene (6 bases). Trimming stripped 0 bases from V and 3 bases from J, with 14 bases between. Germline CDR1 reads MGHRA; CDR2 reads YSYEKL. The CDR3 length is 17 residues. The CDR3 DNA is TGCGCCAGCAGCCAAGATGTTTCGGGGGCCGCTAATGAAAAACTGTTTTTT. Its protein product is CASSQDVSGAANEKLFF.

The rearrangement joins TRBV28 to TRBJ2-1, with D tentatively TRBD2 (5 bases). This CDR3 region has 13 residues. V was clipped by 6 bases and J by 10 bases, with 16 bases between them. Germline V gene lookup returns CDR1 MDHEN and CDR2 SYDVKM. Written as DNA, the CDR3 is TGTGCCAGCAGAATAAAGGGAGTGGGAGAGCAGTTCTTC. It specifies CASRIKGVGEQFF.